Each of the 25 T cell receptor beta chains below was sequenced from the same sample in a study of blood T cell repertoires in COVID-19. Assay used: immunoSEQ multiplex PCR; TCRdb lists only in-frame clones, some missing. The sample holds about 310,000 clones, 90% seen once. Sequences were obtained from PBMCs or T cells enriched from blood (not recorded which). The receptors here all came from a woman between 18 and 30 years old with acute COVID-19.

This chain connects TRBV9 to TRBJ2-1; a weak D match, TRBD2 (6 bases). Germline V gene lookup returns CDR1 SGDLS and CDR2 YYNGEE. V was cut by 0 bases and J by 8 bases, with 12 bases left in between. This CDR3 has 14 residues. The CDR3 loop reads CASSVESWGDEQFF. In DNA form, the CDR3 reads TGTGCCAGCAGCGTAGAATCGTGGGGGGATGAGCAGTTCTTC.

The rearrangement joins TRBV7-9 to TRBJ2-3; perhaps TRBD2 as D (5 bases). Germline CDR1 reads SEHNR; CDR2 reads FQNEAQ (reference sequence). V lost 4 bases and J 1 base, leaving 15 bases between the germline ends. CDR3 length equals 16 residues. CDR3 DNA: TGTGCCAGCAGCTCCCGCGGGCGTCTGGGCACAGATACGCAGTATTTT. Translating gives CASSSRGRLGTDTQYF.

This clone was seen more than once but under ten times. The rearrangement joins TRBV2 to TRBJ1-3, with D perhaps matching TRBD1 (5 bases). This CDR3 comprises 14 residues. CDR1 and CDR2 from the germline V gene are SNHLY and FYNNEI. Between the trimmed V and J ends, which lost 8 bases and 7 bases, there was a span of 18 bases. The CDR3 DNA sequence: TGTGCCAGCGGAACTCTGCGGGGGAGGAACACCATATATTTT. It encodes CASGTLRGRNTIYF.

V is TRBV28 and J is TRBJ2-1; 12 bases align to TRBD2. V lost 8 bases, J lost 5 bases, and 7 bases stayed unmatched. Germline values: CDR1 MDHEN, CDR2 SYDVKM. The CDR3 runs to 15 residues. CDR3 DNA sequence: TGTGCCAGCGCGGCTAGCGGGAGGGCCGACAATGAGCAGTTCTTC. Amino acid sequence: CASAASGRADNEQFF.

This chain joins TRBV10-3 and TRBJ1-6; D remains ambiguous. The CDR3 spans 15 residues. The germline gives CDR1 ENHRY, CDR2 SYGVKD. The germline V and J ends were trimmed by 4 bases and 9 bases, with 16 bases remaining between them. CDR3 amino acids: CAISGPGDVGSPLHF. The DNA of the CDR3 is TGTGCCATCAGTGGGCCCGGGGATGTAGGTTCACCCCTCCACTTT.

The CDR3 region has the DNA TGTGCCACCAGCAGACAGTATTCCGAGACACCCGGGGGGCAGCCCCAGCATTTT. Its protein is CATSRQYSETPGGQPQHF. The V gene is TRBV15, the J gene TRBJ1-5, with D perhaps TRBD1 (5 bases). There are 18 residues in the CDR3. Germline-derived CDR1 and CDR2 are LNHNV and YYDKDF (reference sequence). The V end lost 2 bases, the J end lost 7 bases, and 24 bases lay between the germline ends.

The chain employs TRBV28 and TRBJ2-5; D possibly corresponds to TRBD2 (5 bases). CDR3 length equals 10 residues. CDR1 and CDR2 from the germline V gene are MDHEN and SYDVKM. V lost 6 bases to trimming and J lost 7 bases, with 6 bases between them. CDR3 protein: CASRGRTQYF. The CDR3, as DNA: TGTGCCAGCAGGGGGAGGACCCAGTACTTC.

J is TRBJ1-5 and V is TRBV3-1 (or the pseudogene TRBV3-2); maybe TRBD1 (5 bases). The V gene's germline CDR1 is LGHDT and CDR2 YNNKEL (reference sequence). The CDR3 length is 14 residues. Trimming removed 5 bases at V and 1 base at J, with 9 bases between. This CDR3 reads CASSRGFSNQPQHF. CDR3 in DNA: TGTGCCAGCAGCAGGGGATTCAGCAATCAGCCCCAGCATTTT.

The V and J genes are TRBV3-1 (or the pseudogene TRBV3-2) and TRBJ1-2, with 7 bases matching TRBD1. Germline values: CDR1 LGHDT, CDR2 YNNKEL (reference sequence). This CDR3 is built from 14 residues. V lost 1 base to trimming and J lost 8 bases; unmatched junction nucleotides: 7. CDR3 region: CASSQGTGLTGYTF. The DNA for the CDR3 is TGTGCCAGCAGCCAAGGGACAGGACTGACAGGCTACACCTTC.

The gene calls are TRBV30 and TRBJ2-1; 11 nucleotides align to TRBD2. CDR3 length equals 14 residues. Per the germline V gene, CDR1 is GTSNPN and CDR2 is SVGIG (reference sequence). The V gene end was trimmed by 1 base and the J gene end by 7 bases; junction bases not matched to a gene: 3. This CDR3 reads CAWSDSGRVNEQFF. CDR3 sequence (DNA): TGTGCCTGGAGTGATAGCGGGAGGGTGAATGAGCAGTTCTTC. The complete variable domain, with remaining parts taken from reference TRBV30 and TRBJ2-1, reads SQTIHQWPATLVQPVGSPLSLECTVEGTSNPNLYWYRQAAGRGLQLLFYSVGIGQISSEVPQNLSASRPQDRQFILSSKKLLLSDSGFYLCAWSDSGRVNEQFFGPGTRLTVL.

The rearrangement links TRBV27 to TRBJ1-6, with TRBD1 matching over 7 bases. This CDR3 is built from 16 residues. Germline loops: CDR1 MNHEY, CDR2 SMNVEV (reference sequence). V trimming: 6 bases; J trimming: 10 bases; junction bases outside the gene matches: 15. The chain's CDR3 is CASSLQTQGVGSPLHF. The CDR3 DNA sequence: TGTGCCAGCAGCCTTCAAACTCAGGGGGTGGGGTCACCCCTCCACTTT.

V usage is TRBV6-2 or TRBV6-3 and J usage is TRBJ1-2; D gene unclear. The germline V and J ends were trimmed by 0 bases and 3 bases, with 17 bases remaining between them. This CDR3 contains 17 residues. CDR1 MNHEY and CDR2 SVGEGT come from the germline V gene. The CDR3 nucleotides are TGTGCCAGCAGTTACTCGTCCGGCGGGCGAATCGACTATGGCTACACCTTC. Encoded protein: CASSYSSGGRIDYGYTF.

This clone was detected only a few times. The V call is TRBV7-9, the J call TRBJ1-1, with D unresolved. In germline, CDR1 is SEHNR, CDR2 FQNEAQ (reference sequence). This CDR3 has 14 residues. Trimming cost V 1 base and J 1 base, with 7 bases left between them. CDR3 sequence (DNA): TGTGCCAGCAGCTTAGGCGTCCAGAACACTGAAGCTTTCTTT. This translates into CASSLGVQNTEAFF.

The chain couples TRBV2 to TRBJ1-5, with 9 bases matching TRBD1. V was clipped by 8 bases and J by 5 bases; unmatched bases: 7. Germline CDR1 is SNHLY and CDR2 is FYNNEI. This CDR3 region has 14 residues. The CDR3 region has the DNA TGTGCCAGCGGCCGGGACAGGGTCGATCAGCCCCAGCATTTT. Amino acids: CASGRDRVDQPQHF.

V and J are TRBV5-1 and TRBJ2-5; TRBD2 matches at 13 bases. CDR1 and CDR2 (germline): SGHRS, YFSETQ. Trimming removed 4 bases from V and 5 bases from J; junction bases left unmatched: 11. This CDR3 contains 17 residues. The chain's CDR3 is CASSTWTSGSEGETQYF. The DNA of the CDR3 is TGCGCCAGCAGCACCTGGACTAGCGGGAGTGAGGGTGAGACCCAGTACTTC.

The V call is TRBV2, the J call TRBJ2-1; 8 nucleotides agree with TRBD2. The CDR3 covers 13 residues. V trimming: 6 bases; J trimming: 16 bases; junction bases outside the gene matches: 14. Germline V gives CDR1 SNHLY, CDR2 FYNNEI. In DNA form, the CDR3 reads TGTGCCAGCAGGCAACCGGGACTAGTTTTCTACTTCTTC. It specifies CASRQPGLVFYFF.

The rearrangement links TRBV15 to TRBJ1-6; 9 bases map to TRBD1. The CDR3 has 16 residues. Germline lookup yields CDR1 LNHNV and CDR2 YYDKDF (reference sequence). Trimming removed 0 bases from V and 7 bases from J; junction bases left unmatched: 4. The CDR3 sequence: CATSRDRTGVNSPLHF. CDR3 DNA: TGTGCCACCAGCAGAGACCGGACAGGGGTAAATTCACCCCTCCACTTT. Together with reference TRBV15 and TRBJ1-6, the CDR3 gives the full variable domain: DAMVIQNPRYQVTQFGKPVTLSCSQTLNHNVMYWYQQKSSQAPKLLFHYYDKDFNNEADTPDNFQSRRPNTSFCFLDIRSPGLGDTAMYLCATSRDRTGVNSPLHFGNGTRLTVT.

This rearrangement joins TRBV7-2 to TRBJ2-7; D remains unclear. The germline V and J ends were trimmed by 3 bases and 7 bases, with 10 bases remaining between them. Looked up from germline, CDR1 is SGHTA and CDR2 is FQGNSA. This CDR3 spans 12 amino acids. The CDR3 reads CASSFPPQEQYF. Written as DNA, the CDR3 is TGTGCCAGCAGCTTCCCCCCCCAGGAGCAGTACTTC.

The J gene is TRBJ1-2, the V gene TRBV19, with D unclear. Trimming removed 1 base at V and 2 bases at J, with 5 bases between. Germline lookup yields CDR1 LNHDA and CDR2 SQIVND (reference sequence). The CDR3 contains 13 residues. The CDR3 DNA reads TGTGCCAGTAGTATAGGGCTGAACTATGGCTACACCTTC. Translation gives CASSIGLNYGYTF.

The chain recombines TRBV5-4 with TRBJ2-7; 9 bases line up with TRBD1. Germline loops: CDR1 SGHNT, CDR2 YYREEE (reference sequence). V lost 0 bases and J lost 6; bases outside the gene matches: 13. There are 17 residues in the CDR3. The DNA of the CDR3 is TGTGCCAGCAGCTTGGGGGCCCTTACAGGGGGCGTGGGCGAGCAGTACTTC. It codes for CASSLGALTGGVGEQYF.

This clone was recorded once. This chain joins TRBV9 and TRBJ2-1; 7 nucleotides line up with TRBD2. The CDR3 totals 14 residues. V trimming: 3 bases; J trimming: 9 bases; junction bases outside the gene matches: 9. The germline V gene encodes CDR1 SGDLS and CDR2 YYNGEE. In nucleotides, the CDR3 is TGTGCCAGCAGCGAGGGGAGACTAGCCCCTGAGCAGTTCTTC. It specifies CASSEGRLAPEQFF.

The CDR3 sequence is CASSLDMNTEAFF. CDR3 bases: TGCGCCAGCAGCTTGGACATGAACACTGAAGCTTTCTTT. This chain links TRBV5-1 with TRBJ1-1; D is uncertain. Germline V gives CDR1 SGHRS, CDR2 YFSETQ. This CDR3 has 13 amino acids. The ends were cut back, 0 bases at V and 0 bases at J, with 3 bases in the middle.

The chain uses TRBV11-3 and TRBJ2-7; 9 bases are shared with TRBD2. V gave up 4 bases and J gave up 6 bases; unmatched junction bases: 16. Germline CDR1 reads SGHNT; CDR2 reads YENEEA. This CDR3 has 17 amino acids. This CDR3 reads CASSSSGTRWGGSEQYF. In DNA form, the CDR3 reads TGTGCCAGCAGCTCTAGCGGGACAAGGTGGGGGGGCTCCGAGCAGTACTTC.

The gene calls are TRBV2 and TRBJ1-2, with 7 bases fitting TRBD1. Germline loops: CDR1 SNHLY, CDR2 FYNNEI. V lost 10 bases, J lost 4 bases, and 3 bases stayed unmatched. This CDR3 is built from 11 residues. The CDR3 sequence: CATQGGYGYTF. CDR3 DNA sequence: TGTGCCACCCAGGGGGGCTATGGCTACACCTTC.

The chain couples TRBV5-1 to TRBJ1-5, with a tentative D call TRBD1 (5 bases). Trimming shortened V by 2 bases and J by 4 bases, and 13 bases separated the two germline ends. Germline CDR1 SGHRS, CDR2 YFSETQ. The length of the CDR3 is 15 residues. The CDR3 DNA sequence: TGCGCCAGCAGCTTAGACGGGGGTACAAATCAGCCCCAGCATTTT. This codes for CASSLDGGTNQPQHF.